A selection of T cell receptor beta chains follows, all from one sample in a study of T cells in Graves' hyperthyroidism and ophthalmopathy. In TCRdb, the multiplex PCR reads were re-called with MiXCR into one record per CDR3 protein. The repertoire consists of roughly 580,000 distinct CDR3 sequences, with approximately 15% occurring once and the leading ten covering 4.5% to 6%. The sample comprised blood. The receptors come from a woman aged 25-40 years with Graves' hyperthyroidism that later progressed to Graves' ophthalmopathy. CDR3s leave out the opening cysteine and the closing phenylalanine or tryptophan. The order of the fields is V gene, CDR3 protein.

>TRBV10-3
AISENGGASYEQY
>TRBV18
ASSIGQDDEQF
>TRBV3-1
ASSPPGRLGQY
>TRBV30
AWSLAGSTYNSPLH
>TRBV9
ASSVGLAADTQY
>TRBV3-1
ASSKLGSGYEQY
>TRBV20-1
SANGDSGNTIY
>TRBV18
ASSRASGLDYEQY
>TRBV19
APNWGGRNTEAF
>TRBV30
AWSVSGYTEAF
>TRBV20-1
SARATSGSYEQY
>TRBV12-5
ASGLAGGTGNTIY
>TRBV20-1
SAGTNYGYT
>TRBV14
ASSQNMGLTYEQY
>TRBV20-1
SARVRGGNTGELF
>TRBV6-2/TRBV6-3
ASSYRRDAVSSYNSPLH
>TRBV3-1
ASSPVVSELKNIQY
>TRBV11-3
ASSSEGRLSSGANVLT
>TRBV7-9
ASSPRGRGGQTQY
>TRBV7-9
ASSPRGTNTEAF
>TRBV12-3/TRBV12-4
ASSFPPQYEQY
>TRBV12-3/TRBV12-4
ASSLYRGGTEAF
>TRBV14
ASSQGVPGGEETQY
>TRBV19
ATDDRGHTDTQY
>TRBV6-1
ASAEVSETQY
>TRBV11-3
ASSPWGTSGRASYNEQF
>TRBV19
ASSIRGGAGGYT
>TRBV6-1
ASSSVDSNEQY
>TRBV2
ASGGTSAVEQY
>TRBV28
ASSLRQGAGTDTQY
>TRBV5-5
ASSSLDPPFEAF
>TRBV4-1
ASSQDEGLAGGPGNEQF
>TRBV7-9
ASRRDLGYT
>TRBV7-2
ASSSDRAVTYEQY
>TRBV27
ASSWGTGQETQY
>TRBV6-1
ASSELRLQNSYNEQF
>TRBV28
ASSSGVFNNEQF
>TRBV7-2
ASSNSNNEQF
>TRBV11-2
ASSLRDRGTYEQY
>TRBV27
ASRSGSANEQF
>TRBV19
ASSIGAGLTLTAF
>TRBV20-1
SASGLAGADEQF
>TRBV20-1
SATGQVNTEAF
>TRBV3-1
ASSQAGELF
>TRBV27
ASSLTMQGLATNEKLF
>TRBV10-3
AISAIQGASTEAF
>TRBV15
ATSNEVGITGELF
>TRBV29-1
SVQGGWGYGYT
>TRBV12-3/TRBV12-4
ASRHDSTTGELF